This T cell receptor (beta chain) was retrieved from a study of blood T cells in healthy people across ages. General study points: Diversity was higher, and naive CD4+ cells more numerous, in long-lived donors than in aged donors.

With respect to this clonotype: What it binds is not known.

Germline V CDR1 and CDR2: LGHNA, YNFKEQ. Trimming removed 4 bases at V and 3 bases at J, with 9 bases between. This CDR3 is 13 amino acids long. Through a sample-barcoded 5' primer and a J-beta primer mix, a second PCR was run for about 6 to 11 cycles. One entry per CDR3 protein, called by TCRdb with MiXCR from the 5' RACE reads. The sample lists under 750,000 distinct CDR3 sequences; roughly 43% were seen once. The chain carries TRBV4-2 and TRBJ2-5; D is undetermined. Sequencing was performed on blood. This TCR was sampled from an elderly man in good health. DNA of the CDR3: TGTGCCAGCAGCCCCTTTGCGAAAGAGACCCAGTACTTC. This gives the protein CASSPFAKETQYF.